These 19 T cell receptor beta chains originate from one sample sequenced in a study of blood T cell repertoires in COVID-19. Sequencing was performed with immunoSEQ multiplex PCR; in TCRdb, only in-frame clones are kept and a portion is missing. Here the sample spans about 68,000 clones, over 75% being singletons. Sequenced material: peripheral blood. These receptors originate from a man aged 50 to 59 with acute or convalescent COVID-19.

This clone was detected once. The chain joins TRBV11-3 to TRBJ2-3; TRBD1 is a possible D gene (6 bases). CDR1 is SGHNT and CDR2 is YENEEA in the germline V gene. Trimming removed 4 bases from V and 8 bases from J, with 13 bases in between. The CDR3 contains 13 residues. The CDR3 DNA sequence: TGTGCCAGCAGCTCATTACAGGGATCTACGCAGTATTTT. This encodes CASSSLQGSTQYF.

The chain links TRBV5-6 to TRBJ2-7; D is perhaps TRBD2 (5 bases). The germline V gene encodes CDR1 SGHDT and CDR2 YYEEEE. CDR3 length: 13 amino acids. Deletions cut 1 base from V and 3 bases from J, with 8 bases between. CDR3 protein: CASSLRGDYEQYV. CDR3 in DNA: TGTGCCAGCAGCTTGCGGGGAGACTACGAGCAGTACGTC.

The genes are TRBV30 and TRBJ2-5; tentative D call: TRBD2 (6 bases). Germline V gene lookup returns CDR1 GTSNPN and CDR2 SVGIG (reference sequence). V was cut by 0 bases and J by 9 bases, with 14 bases left in between. The CDR3 covers 13 residues. The CDR3 loop is CAWSVGRENSQYF. The CDR3 DNA reads as TGTGCCTGGAGTGTAGGACGGGAGAATTCCCAGTACTTC.

This rearrangement joins TRBV3-1 (or the pseudogene TRBV3-2) to TRBJ1-1; unclear D gene. This CDR3 has 12 amino acids. Looked up from germline, CDR1 is LGHDT and CDR2 is YNNKEL (reference sequence). Deletions cut 1 base from V and 5 bases from J, with 5 bases between. The CDR3 spells CASSQGQTEAFF. CDR3 bases: TGTGCCAGCAGCCAAGGACAAACTGAAGCTTTCTTT.

This chain joins TRBV28 and TRBJ1-5; TRBD1 matches 8 bases. The CDR3 has 15 residues. Germline V gene lookup returns CDR1 MDHEN and CDR2 SYDVKM. Trimming took 4 bases from V and 1 from J; bases not matched to a gene: 3. The CDR3 nucleotides read TGTGCCAGCAGTTCACAGGGGGAAAGCAATCAGCCCCAGCATTTT. It translates to CASSSQGESNQPQHF.

The V call is TRBV27, the J call TRBJ1-1; D is unresolved. Trimming left V 5 bases short and J 1 base short, with 11 bases between. The CDR3 is 14 amino acids. Germline V gives CDR1 MNHEY, CDR2 SMNVEV (reference sequence). CDR3 nucleotides: TGTGCCAGCAGTGCGGGCATTCAGAACACTGAAGCTTTCTTT. Its protein is CASSAGIQNTEAFF.

This sequence joins TRBV3-1 (or the pseudogene TRBV3-2) and TRBJ1-6; possible D gene TRBD1, 6 bases. From germline, CDR1 is LGHDT and CDR2 YNNKEL (reference sequence). The CDR3 totals 16 residues. V gave up 4 bases and J gave up 0 bases, with 10 bases separating them. The CDR3 region is CASSLQGGSYNSPLHF. Here the CDR3 DNA reads TGTGCCAGCAGCCTACAGGGCGGCTCCTATAATTCACCCCTCCACTTT.

The rearrangement uses TRBV6-5 and TRBJ1-4; 11 bases match TRBD1. The CDR3 covers 14 residues. Germline CDR1 MNHEY, CDR2 SVGAGI. The ends lost 5 bases at V and 6 bases at J; junction bases unmatched: 2. The CDR3 loop is CASSQDRGHEKLFF. CDR3 nucleotides: TGTGCCAGCAGTCAGGACAGGGGGCATGAAAAACTGTTTTTT.

This clone occurred once. DNA for the CDR3: TGTGCCAGCAGCCGCACAGGGTATGAAAAACTGTTTTTT. This codes for CASSRTGYEKLFF. The V call is TRBV7-8, the J call TRBJ1-4; a weak D match, TRBD1 (6 bases). Trimming took off 5 bases at V and 6 bases at J, with 10 bases between the two ends. The V gene's germline CDR1 is SGHVS and CDR2 FQNEAQ. The CDR3 runs 13 residues. The full variable domain, in which reference TRBV7-8 and TRBJ1-4 provide the parts outside the CDR3, is GAGVSQSPRYKVAKRGQDVALRCDPISGHVSLFWYQQALGQGPEFLTYFQNEAQLDKSGLPSDRFFAERPEGSVSTLKIQRTQQEDSAVYLCASSRTGYEKLFFGSGTQLSVL.

V and J are TRBV4-1 and TRBJ1-1; 8 bases are shared with TRBD1. From germline, CDR1 is MGHRA and CDR2 YSYEKL. This CDR3 comprises 15 residues. The V segment lost 4 bases and the J segment 4 bases; nucleotides outside the gene matches: 8. DNA of the CDR3: TGCGCCAGCAGCCTCGACAGGGGACGTAGCACTGAAGCTTTCTTT. Its protein is CASSLDRGRSTEAFF.

In the case of this clone: The sample carries other DNA sequences with the same CDR3. The V gene is TRBV4-1, the J gene TRBJ2-2; 13 bases match TRBD2. Germline V gene sequence: CDR1 MGHRA, CDR2 YSYEKL. CDR3 length equals 18 residues. J gave up 4 bases and V 1 base, and 6 bases lay outside the gene matches. CDR3 sequence (DNA): TGCGCCAGCAGCCAAGGCGGACTAGCGGGAGTAGGCACCGGGGAGCTGTTTTTT. Protein: CASSQGGLAGVGTGELFF.

The V call is TRBV5-6, the J call TRBJ1-3; D is undetermined. This CDR3 contains 14 residues. CDR1 and CDR2 (germline): SGHDT, YYEEEE. Trimming took off 0 bases at V and 0 bases at J, with 4 bases between the two ends. This CDR3 is CASSLAGSGNTIYF. DNA of the CDR3: TGTGCCAGCAGCTTGGCGGGCTCTGGAAACACCATATATTTT. Filled out from reference TRBV5-6 and TRBJ1-3, the complete variable domain reads DAGVTQSPTHLIKTRGQQVTLRCSPKSGHDTVSWYQQALGQGPQFIFQYYEEEERQRGNFPDRFSGHQFPNYSSELNVNALLLGDSALYLCASSLAGSGNTIYFGEGSWLTVV.

V and J are TRBV3-1 (or the pseudogene TRBV3-2) and TRBJ2-5; D is possibly TRBD2 (6 bases). Germline V gene lookup returns CDR1 LGHDT and CDR2 YNNKEL (reference sequence). This CDR3 contains 15 residues. Deletions cut 2 bases from V and 5 bases from J, with 15 bases between. CDR3 in amino acids: CASSQLGSGGETQYF. CDR3 DNA: TGTGCCAGCAGCCAATTGGGATCTGGAGGGGAGACCCAGTACTTC.

In its sample, this clone was seen once. The chain carries TRBV6-2 or TRBV6-3 and TRBJ2-2; 8 bases line up with TRBD1. The CDR3 loop spans 15 amino acids. Germline trimming cut 4 bases from V and 5 bases from J; bases unmatched to any gene: 6. The germline CDR1 and CDR2 sequences are MNHEY and SVGEGT. CDR3 sequence reads: CASSSGGAGTGELFF. CDR3 bases: TGTGCCAGCAGTTCAGGGGGCGCTGGGACCGGGGAGCTGTTTTTT.

This clone was seen a few times. The V gene is TRBV4-3, the J gene TRBJ2-7; TRBD1 might be the D (6 bases). Germline values: CDR1 LGHNA, CDR2 YSLEER. This CDR3 contains 14 residues. V lost 3 bases to trimming and J lost 3 bases, with 12 bases between them. Here the CDR3 reads CASSQDREGYEQYF. The CDR3 coding sequence is TGCGCCAGCAGCCAGGACAGAGAGGGCTACGAGCAGTACTTC.

This sequence joins TRBV6-5 and TRBJ2-3; 8 bases are shared with TRBD2. J gave up 5 bases and V 6 bases, and 10 bases lay outside the gene matches. The CDR3 runs 15 residues. Germline CDR1 and CDR2: MNHEY and SVGAGI. The CDR3 DNA reads TGTGCCAGCAGCAATCGGGGGGGGGCTCAAGATACGCAGTATTTT. This gives the protein CASSNRGGAQDTQYF.

This chain uses TRBV29-1 with TRBJ1-5; 9 bases agree with TRBD1. The V gene's germline CDR1 is SQVTM and CDR2 ANQGSEA. The V and J ends lost 5 bases and 2 bases, in that order; junction bases with no gene match: 1. The CDR3 contains 13 residues. The CDR3 DNA reads TGCAGCGTTAGGACAGGGGGCAATCAGCCCCAGCATTTT. This sequence encodes CSVRTGGNQPQHF.

The gene calls are TRBV28 and TRBJ1-4; 9 bases agree with TRBD1. J gave up 7 bases and V 6 bases, and 6 bases lay outside the gene matches. The CDR3 extends over 14 amino acids. CDR1 is MDHEN and CDR2 is SYDVKM in the germline V gene. CDR3 sequence reads: CASSPTGGSEKLFF. CDR3 nucleotides: TGTGCCAGCAGCCCGACAGGGGGTAGTGAAAAACTGTTTTTT.

The chain recombines TRBV18 with TRBJ2-4; no definite D call. This CDR3 spans 14 amino acids. Germline CDR1 is KGHSH and CDR2 is LQKENI. Trimming removed 0 bases from V and 7 bases from J, with 10 bases in between. CDR3 amino acids: CASSPPRQPNIQYF. The CDR3 nucleotides are TGTGCCAGCTCACCACCCAGGCAGCCGAACATTCAGTACTTC.